The 27 T cell receptor beta chains listed next were all sequenced from one sample in a study of Tregs in tolerant kidney transplant recipients. The protocol was immunoSEQ multiplex PCR, while the TCRdb copy is restricted to in-frame clones and leaves out a portion. The table shows tens of thousands of clones, with 80% to 90% occurring only once. Sequences were derived from Tregs from blood, sampled before the transplant. The receptors were gathered from a human donor who received a combined kidney and bone marrow transplant.

J is TRBJ1-2 and V is TRBV6-1; D gene unclear. V shed 6 bases and J shed 7 bases, with 15 bases lying between them. Germline CDR1 reads MNHNS; CDR2 reads SASEGT. This CDR3 region has 13 residues. CDR3 in DNA: TGTGCCAGCAGGACGCCCGGGAGCGGTGGCTACACCTTC. It yields the protein CASRTPGSGGYTF.

This rearrangement joins TRBV18 to TRBJ2-5; D is possibly TRBD2 (5 bases). Germline CDR1 and CDR2: KGHSH and LQKENI. CDR3 length: 14 amino acids. The V end lost 6 bases, the J end lost 5 bases, and 16 bases lay between the germline ends. The CDR3 bases are TGTGCCAGCTCGACCATGACAACTAGGGAGACCCAGTACTTC. This sequence encodes CASSTMTTRETQYF.

This chain links TRBV19 with TRBJ2-7; 7 nucleotides align to TRBD2. Germline trimming cut 3 bases from V and 0 bases from J; bases unmatched to any gene: 5. The CDR3 has 15 residues. Looked up from germline, CDR1 is LNHDA and CDR2 is SQIVND (reference sequence). CDR3 region: CASSIAGRLSYEQYF. The CDR3 nucleotides are TGTGCCAGTAGTATTGCCGGGAGGCTCTCCTACGAGCAGTACTTC.

This chain joins TRBV27 and TRBJ1-4; TRBD1 aligns across 7 bases. The CDR3 sequence is 13 residues long. Germline V CDR1 and CDR2: MNHEY, SMNVEV (reference sequence). V gave up 7 bases and J gave up 8 bases; unmatched junction bases: 7. The CDR3: CASKRQGGEKLFF. DNA for the CDR3: TGTGCCAGCAAACGACAGGGCGGAGAAAAACTGTTTTTT.

The gene calls are TRBV7-9 and TRBJ2-3; D unclear. V was cut by 7 bases and J by 2 bases, with 4 bases left in between. Germline CDR1 and CDR2: SEHNR and FQNEAQ (reference sequence). The CDR3 extends over 11 amino acids. CDR3: CASTLTDTQYF. The CDR3, as DNA: TGTGCCAGCACCCTCACAGATACGCAGTATTTT.

The chain has TRBV28 and TRBJ1-2; D uncertain. This CDR3 is 11 amino acids long. Germline V lookup: CDR1 MDHEN, CDR2 SYDVKM. V shed 11 bases and J shed 1 base, with 8 bases lying between them. Written as DNA, the CDR3 is TGTGCCGCGGGTGGTAACTATGGCTACACCTTC. It specifies CAAGGNYGYTF.

The chain has TRBV18 and TRBJ2-7, with D unresolved. CDR1 and CDR2 from the germline V gene are KGHSH and LQKENI. Trimming pared 3 bases from V and 1 base from J, leaving 10 bases between. This CDR3 has 14 amino acids. CDR3 nucleotide sequence: TGTGCCAGCTCACCTCCGCTGGGGTCCTACGAGCAGTACTTC. Protein: CASSPPLGSYEQYF.

The gene calls are TRBV28 and TRBJ2-7; D possibly matches TRBD1 or TRBD2 (6 bases each). Germline V gene sequence: CDR1 MDHEN, CDR2 SYDVKM. The CDR3 totals 15 residues. The V end lost 6 bases, the J end lost 3 bases, and 18 bases lay between the germline ends. CDR3 protein: CASRVGGTFSYEQYF. In nucleotides, the CDR3 is TGTGCCAGCAGGGTTGGGGGGACATTTAGCTACGAGCAGTACTTC.

This clone came up once. The chain uses TRBV7-6 and TRBJ1-1; D unclear. Germline V gives CDR1 SGHVS, CDR2 FNYEAQ. The CDR3 runs to 13 residues. The V end lost 5 bases, the J end lost 2 bases, and 9 bases lay between the germline ends. The CDR3 loop is CASSQQINTEAFF. The CDR3, as DNA: TGTGCCAGCAGCCAACAGATTAACACTGAAGCTTTCTTT.

The chain combines TRBV18 with TRBJ2-3; unclear D gene. The V end lost 6 bases, the J end lost 5 bases, and 6 bases lay between the germline ends. Germline V gene sequence: CDR1 KGHSH, CDR2 LQKENI. The CDR3 is made up of 11 amino acids. CDR3 in DNA: TGTGCCAGCTCGGCCGGAGATACGCAGTATTTT. Protein: CASSAGDTQYF.

The chain is built from TRBV10-3 and TRBJ1-5, with no clear D. Trimming took off 3 bases at V and 2 bases at J, with 14 bases between the two ends. CDR1 ENHRY and CDR2 SYGVKD come from the germline V gene. CDR3 length equals 16 residues. The CDR3 spells CAISDPREGGNQPQHF. Here the CDR3 DNA reads TGTGCCATCAGTGACCCGAGGGAGGGTGGCAATCAGCCCCAGCATTTT.

This rearrangement joins TRBV18 to TRBJ2-3, with unresolved D. Between the trimmed V and J ends, which lost 3 bases and 1 base, there was a span of 11 bases. The CDR3 length is 15 residues. Germline CDR1 and CDR2: KGHSH and LQKENI. As DNA, the CDR3 is TGTGCCAGCTCACCTACGGCAGATGGCACAGATACGCAGTATTTT. Translation: CASSPTADGTDTQYF.

The rearrangement uses TRBV7-2 and TRBJ1-3; unclear D gene. The CDR3 length is 15 residues. Germline values: CDR1 SGHTA, CDR2 FQGNSA. The V and J ends lost 5 bases and 4 bases respectively, with 15 bases between them. The DNA of the CDR3 is TGTGCCAGCAGCCAGGCCGTGGCGGAGGGAAACACCATATATTTT. Its translation: CASSQAVAEGNTIYF.

This rearrangement joins TRBV4-3 to TRBJ2-3, with 8 bases aligning to TRBD2. The CDR3 runs to 15 residues. Losses at the gene ends were 1 base for V and 4 bases for J; bases not matched to a gene: 4. CDR1 is LGHNA, CDR2 YSLEER, per germline. The DNA of the CDR3 is TGCGCCAGCAGCCAAGGGGGACTAGTCTCAGATACGCAGTATTTT. The encoded protein is CASSQGGLVSDTQYF.

Here the CDR3 reads CATSAPLGSAEAFF. The CDR3 DNA sequence: TGTGCCACAAGCGCCCCCCTAGGATCGGCTGAAGCTTTCTTT. V usage is TRBV19 and J usage is TRBJ1-1; D remains ambiguous. CDR3 length equals 14 residues. V lost 10 bases and J 6 bases, leaving 21 bases between the germline ends. From germline, CDR1 is LNHDA and CDR2 SQIVND (reference sequence).

The J gene is TRBJ1-4, the V gene TRBV5-1; D is ambiguous. V was shortened by 2 bases and J by 8 bases, with 4 bases between the two germline ends. Germline CDR1 and CDR2: SGHRS and YFSETQ. The length of the CDR3 is 11 residues. In DNA form, the CDR3 reads TGCGCCAGCAGCTTTGGCGAAAAACTGTTTTTT. Amino acid sequence: CASSFGEKLFF.

This chain uses TRBV7-2 with TRBJ2-2, with TRBD2 identical over 11 bases. V lost 4 bases and J lost 9; bases outside the gene matches: 7. The CDR3 extends over 15 amino acids. Germline loops: CDR1 SGHTA, CDR2 FQGNSA. CDR3 amino acids: CASSSISGGARELFF. CDR3 sequence (DNA): TGTGCCAGCAGCTCGATTAGCGGGGGGGCCCGGGAGCTGTTTTTT.

This clone was seen a single time. The genes are TRBV6-5 and TRBJ2-7, with no clear D. CDR1 and CDR2 (germline): MNHEY, SVGAGI. The V end lost 6 bases, the J end lost 2 bases, and 11 bases lay between the germline ends. CDR3 length: 13 amino acids. The CDR3 here is CASRSPVTYEQYF. The CDR3 bases are TGTGCCAGCAGGTCGCCGGTTACCTACGAGCAGTACTTC.

V and J are TRBV7-9 and TRBJ1-6; the match to TRBD1 covers 7 bases. Germline CDR1 is SEHNR and CDR2 is FQNEAQ (reference sequence). The CDR3 extends over 14 amino acids. Trimming cost V 4 bases and J 6 bases; bases outside gene matches: 3. The CDR3: CASSSGTANSPLHF. For the CDR3, the DNA is TGTGCCAGCAGCTCCGGGACAGCTAATTCACCCCTCCACTTT.

The chain couples TRBV4-2 to TRBJ1-3; 10 positions match TRBD1. CDR3 length equals 14 residues. Unmatched junction bases numbered 10, after V lost 3 bases and J lost 14 bases. Germline values: CDR1 LGHNA, CDR2 YNFKEQ. The DNA of the CDR3 is TGTGCCAGCAGCCAGTCGACAGGGGGCGGCCGTCTATATTTT. Its protein product is CASSQSTGGGRLYF.

V usage is TRBV7-6 and J usage is TRBJ1-4, with TRBD1 as a possible D gene (5 bases). The CDR3 is made up of 15 amino acids. Germline V gene data show CDR1 as SGHVS and CDR2 as FNYEAQ. V dropped 6 bases and J dropped 8 bases, with 19 bases sitting between them. CDR3 protein: CASSPVVGVGEKLFF. CDR3 sequence (DNA): TGTGCCAGCAGTCCGGTAGTGGGGGTAGGAGAAAAACTGTTTTTT.

This clone was recorded only once. CDR3 coding DNA: TGTGCCAGCAGCTTCGGGGGTGGCACTGAAGCTTTCTTT. Its protein product is CASSFGGGTEAFF. The chain joins TRBV7-9 to TRBJ1-1; D is perhaps TRBD1 (5 bases). The V and J ends lost 3 bases and 4 bases respectively, with 9 bases between them. CDR1 is SEHNR, CDR2 FQNEAQ, per germline (reference sequence). This CDR3 region has 13 residues.

This chain links TRBV19 with TRBJ1-2; TRBD1 might be the D (6 bases). This CDR3 is 14 amino acids long. The germline gives CDR1 LNHDA, CDR2 SQIVND (reference sequence). Trimming took 6 bases from V and 4 from J, leaving 15 bases between them. DNA of the CDR3: TGTGCCAGTAGACCAGGGCAGGGGACCTATGGCTACACCTTC. It specifies CASRPGQGTYGYTF. Full variable domain (missing parts from reference TRBV19 and TRBJ1-2): DGGITQSPKYLFRKEGQNVTLSCEQNLNHDAMYWYRQDPGQGLRLIYYSQIVNDFQKGDIAEGYSVSREKKESFPLTVTSAQKNPTAFYLCASRPGQGTYGYTFGSGTRLTVV.

V usage is TRBV19 and J usage is TRBJ2-5; D is perhaps TRBD2 (5 bases). The CDR3 extends over 14 amino acids. Germline V gene sequence: CDR1 LNHDA, CDR2 SQIVND (reference sequence). Trimming pared 3 bases from V and 7 bases from J, leaving 15 bases between. CDR3 DNA: TGTGCCAGTAGTATCCCCGGAGGTATCGGGACCCAGTACTTC. Translating it yields CASSIPGGIGTQYF.

The J gene is TRBJ2-5, the V gene TRBV9, with 8 bases lining up with TRBD2. CDR1 is SGDLS, CDR2 YYNGEE, per germline. The length of the CDR3 is 14 residues. The V gene end was trimmed by 6 bases and the J gene end by 5 bases; junction bases not matched to a gene: 9. The CDR3 loop reads CASNQAGAGETQYF. CDR3 nucleotides: TGTGCCAGCAACCAAGCGGGAGCTGGGGAGACCCAGTACTTC.

The chain recombines TRBV4-1 with TRBJ1-2; TRBD1 matches at 7 bases. V shed 3 bases, J shed 2 bases, and the junction held 3 bases outside the gene matches. Germline values: CDR1 MGHRA, CDR2 YSYEKL. There are 14 residues in the CDR3. CDR3 DNA: TGCGCCAGCAGCCAGACCAGGGGGAACTATGGCTACACCTTC. This sequence encodes CASSQTRGNYGYTF.

This clone was observed a few times. The chain recombines TRBV6-6 with TRBJ1-1; no firm D call. Deletions cut 0 bases from V and 2 bases from J, with 4 bases between. This CDR3 has 13 amino acids. Germline CDR1 is MNHNY and CDR2 is SVGAGI (reference sequence). Here the CDR3 DNA reads TGTGCCAGCAGTTACTCGACCAACACTGAAGCTTTCTTT. It is translated as CASSYSTNTEAFF.